These 17 T cell receptor beta chains originate from one sample sequenced in a study of T cells in Graves' hyperthyroidism and ophthalmopathy. TCR beta CDR3 region amplification was performed from RNA transcripts. TCR CDR3 regions were first amplified by RT-PCR with HTBI primers. TCRdb ran MiXCR on the multiplex PCR reads and lists one entry per CDR3 protein. The table has around 250,000 distinct CDR3 sequences, more than 14% seen once. Sequencing was done on a sample of blood. The receptors come from a middle-aged woman with Graves' hyperthyroidism that later progressed to Graves' ophthalmopathy.

There are many counts of this clonotype. The chain uses TRBV6-8 and TRBJ1-1, with a weak D call TRBD1 (5 bases). The CDR3 runs to 14 residues. Germline V gene lookup returns CDR1 MNHGY and CDR2 SAAAGT. V was pared by 8 bases and J by 3 bases, with 16 bases between. The CDR3 is CASGPTARYTEAFF. CDR3 DNA sequence: TGTGCCAGCGGACCGACAGCCCGGTACACTGAAGCTTTCTTT.

Many counts were recorded for this clonotype. The rearrangement links TRBV10-1 to TRBJ2-7, with 9 bases aligning to TRBD2. The CDR3 spans 17 residues. With V trimmed by 2 bases and J by 0 bases, 8 bases remained unmatched. Per germline, CDR1 WNHNN and CDR2 SYGVQD (reference sequence). The CDR3 bases are TGCGCCAGCAGTGAGAGGCCTAGCGGGGCGAACTCCTACGAGCAGTACTTC. Encoded protein: CASSERPSGANSYEQYF.

The chain uses TRBV2 and TRBJ2-3; D not certain. This CDR3 contains 11 residues. Germline V gives CDR1 SNHLY, CDR2 FYNNEI. V lost 5 bases and J 4 bases, leaving 4 bases between the germline ends. The CDR3 is CASSQPDTQYF. Written as DNA, the CDR3 is TGTGCCAGCAGTCAGCCAGATACGCAGTATTTT.

This clonotype was counted only a few times. V and J are TRBV25-1 and TRBJ2-1; tentative D call: TRBD1 (7 bases). V lost 3 bases to trimming and J lost 6 bases, with 21 bases between them. This CDR3 has 17 amino acids. The germline CDR1 and CDR2 sequences are MGHDK and SYGVNS. The CDR3 bases are TGTGCCAGCAGTGATCCTCGGACTCACAGGGGAGGCAATGAGCAGTTCTTC. Protein product: CASSDPRTHRGGNEQFF. The full variable domain, completed using reference TRBV25-1 and TRBJ2-1, is EADIYQTPRYLVIGTGKKITLECSQTMGHDKMYWYQQDPGMELHLIHYSYGVNSTEKGDLSSESTVSRIRTEHFPLTLESARPSHTSQYLCASSDPRTHRGGNEQFFGPGTRLTVL.

This clonotype came up a few times. The chain couples TRBV18 to TRBJ2-3; no reliable D call. Germline CDR1 reads KGHSH; CDR2 reads LQKENI. The V gene lost 4 bases and the J gene lost 2 bases, with 25 bases spanning the gap. The CDR3 has 19 residues. The CDR3 is CASSRDPTTFQKFTDTQYF. Written as DNA, the CDR3 is TGTGCCAGCTCACGAGACCCAACAACCTTTCAGAAGTTCACAGATACGCAGTATTTT. The variable domain in full, with the rest retrieved from reference TRBV18 and TRBJ2-3, is NAGVMQNPRHLVRRRGQEARLRCSPMKGHSHVYWYRQLPEEGLKFMVYLQKENIIDESGMPKERFSAEFPKEGPSILRIQQVVRGDSAAYFCASSRDPTTFQKFTDTQYFGPGTRLTVL.

This clonotype was found many times. This chain connects TRBV6-2 or TRBV6-3 to TRBJ2-7; 8 nucleotides line up with TRBD2. Trimming cost V 7 bases and J 5 bases; bases outside gene matches: 10. The CDR3 has 14 amino acids. CDR1 is MNHEY, CDR2 SVGEGT, per germline. CDR3 loop: CASTIGRDPNEQYF. The CDR3 DNA reads TGTGCCAGCACCATCGGGAGGGACCCTAACGAGCAGTACTTC.

The chain is built from TRBV27 and TRBJ2-7; 7 bases match TRBD2. The V and J ends lost 4 bases and 1 base, in that order; junction bases with no gene match: 7. CDR1 and CDR2 (germline): MNHEY, SMNVEV (reference sequence). There are 15 residues in the CDR3. The CDR3 nucleotides read TGTGCCAGCAGTTCGGTAAGGGAGGGGTCCTACGAGCAGTACTTC. Residues: CASSSVREGSYEQYF.

As to this clonotype: A single base separates this from a much larger clone, so it may be a read error. The rearrangement uses TRBV28 and TRBJ2-1; TRBD1 aligns across 9 bases. The length of the CDR3 is 15 residues. Looked up from germline, CDR1 is MDHEN and CDR2 is SYDVKM. Here the CDR3 DNA reads TGTGTCAGCGACATGGACAGGGGCCCCTACAATGAGCAGTTCTTC. Its translation: CVSDMDRGPYNEQFF.

Of note for this clonotype: One base away lies a much larger clone, so this may be a sequencing read error. The chain is built from TRBV3-1 and TRBJ2-3; D ambiguous. The germline gives CDR1 LGHDT, CDR2 YNNKEL (reference sequence). V lost 3 bases, J lost 3 bases, and 4 bases lay in between. This CDR3 is 12 amino acids long. The CDR3 DNA sequence: TGTGCCAGCAGCCAGGGGACAGATACGCAGTATTTT. It is translated as CASSQGTDTQYF.

This clonotype has at least ten counts. The chain has TRBV2 and TRBJ1-5, with unresolved D. The V end was cut by 3 bases, the J end by 6 bases, with 6 bases between. The CDR3 is made up of 12 amino acids. Germline V gene data show CDR1 as SNHLY and CDR2 as FYNNEI. In DNA, the CDR3 is TGTGCCAGCAGTGACGACGTTCAGCCCCAGCATTTT. Translation gives CASSDDVQPQHF.

This clonotype was seen ten or more times. The rearrangement links TRBV29-1 to TRBJ2-5; 7 nucleotides line up with TRBD2. This CDR3 region has 13 residues. J was trimmed by 5 bases and V by 6 bases; bases with no gene match: 9. Germline assignment: CDR1 SQVTM and CDR2 ANQGSEA. The CDR3 reads CSVQRTRKETQYF. The CDR3 DNA reads TGCAGCGTACAAAGGACTAGGAAGGAGACCCAGTACTTC.

This clonotype was picked up a small number of times. One end of the junction fails to match germline, which may point to a read error. The CDR3 nucleotides read TGTGCCAGCAGTCGTAAGGGAGAGACCCAGCACTTC. Protein sequence: CASSRKGETQHF. This chain joins TRBV7-3 and TRBJ2-5; D perhaps matches TRBD2 (5 bases). The CDR3 spans 12 residues. Germline V gives CDR1 SGHTA, CDR2 FQGTGA. Complete variable domain (other parts from reference TRBV7-3 and TRBJ2-5): GAGVSQTPSNKVTEKGKYVELRCDPISGHTALYWYRQSLGQGPEFLIYFQGTGAADDSGLPNDRFFAVRPEGSVSTLKIQRTERGDSAVYLCASSRKGETQHFGPGTRLLVL.

About this clonotype itself: This could be a read error, since a much larger clone is one nucleotide away. The V gene is TRBV29-1, the J gene TRBJ1-6; D is perhaps TRBD1 (5 bases). CDR1 SQVTM and CDR2 ANQGSEA come from the germline V gene. This CDR3 is built from 13 residues. The CDR3 protein is CSVRAGLNSSLHF. The DNA for the CDR3 is TGCAGCGTCCGAGCGGGACTTAATTCATCCCTCCACTTT.

This clonotype was seen at least ten times. This chain links TRBV20-1 with TRBJ2-7; 9 nucleotides match TRBD1. This CDR3 spans 15 amino acids. The germline V gene encodes CDR1 DFQATT and CDR2 SNEGSKA (reference sequence). Germline trimming cut 5 bases from V and 1 base from J; bases unmatched to any gene: 9. The CDR3 region has the DNA TGCAGTGCTTTCCAACAGGGGGCTGTTTCCTACGAGCAGTACTTC. This sequence encodes CSAFQQGAVSYEQYF.

This clonotype was observed many times. The rearrangement uses TRBV29-1 and TRBJ2-3; D remains ambiguous. The CDR3 has 13 residues. Germline V gene lookup returns CDR1 SQVTM and CDR2 ANQGSEA. With 0 bases removed from V and 0 bases from J, the gap between germline ends came to 4 bases. The CDR3 protein is CSVEEISTDTQYF. CDR3 DNA sequence: TGCAGCGTTGAAGAGATAAGCACAGATACGCAGTATTTT.

This clonotype was counted only a few times. V gene TRBV7-3 combines with J gene TRBJ1-4, with TRBD1 as a possible D gene (5 bases). Trimming took off 5 bases at V and 3 bases at J, with 16 bases between the two ends. This CDR3 region has 16 residues. Germline CDR1 is SGHTA and CDR2 is FQGTGA. In DNA form, the CDR3 reads TGTGCCAGCAGCCCCCTGGGGGGGGACTCTAATGAAAAACTGTTTTTT. It yields the protein CASSPLGGDSNEKLFF.

The table lists this clonotype with many counts. The CDR3 DNA reads TGTGCCACCAGCAGATCAGGGGGGAGTTTGAAAGCTTTCTTT. Residues: CATSRSGGSLKAFF. The chain combines TRBV15 with TRBJ1-1, with 7 nucleotides matching TRBD1. V was pared by 2 bases and J by 9 bases, with 9 bases of the junction left unmatched. The CDR3 length is 14 residues. Germline V gene data show CDR1 as LNHNV and CDR2 as YYDKDF (reference sequence).